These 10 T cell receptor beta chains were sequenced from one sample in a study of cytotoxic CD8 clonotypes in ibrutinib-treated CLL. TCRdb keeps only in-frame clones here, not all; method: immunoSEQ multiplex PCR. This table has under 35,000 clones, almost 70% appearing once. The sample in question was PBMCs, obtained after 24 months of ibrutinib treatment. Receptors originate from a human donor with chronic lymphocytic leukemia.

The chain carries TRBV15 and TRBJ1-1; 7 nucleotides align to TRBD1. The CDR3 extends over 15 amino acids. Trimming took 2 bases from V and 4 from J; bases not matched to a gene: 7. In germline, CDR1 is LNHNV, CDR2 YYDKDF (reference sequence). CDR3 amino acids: CATSRKAGGFTEAFF. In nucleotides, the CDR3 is TGTGCCACCAGCAGAAAGGCAGGGGGATTCACTGAAGCTTTCTTT.

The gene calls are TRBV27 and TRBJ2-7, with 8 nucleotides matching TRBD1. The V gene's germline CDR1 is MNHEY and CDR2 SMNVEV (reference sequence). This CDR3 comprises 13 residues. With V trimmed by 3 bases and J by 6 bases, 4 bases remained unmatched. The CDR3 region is CASSFQGASEQYF. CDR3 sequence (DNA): TGTGCCAGCAGTTTTCAGGGGGCTAGCGAGCAGTACTTC.

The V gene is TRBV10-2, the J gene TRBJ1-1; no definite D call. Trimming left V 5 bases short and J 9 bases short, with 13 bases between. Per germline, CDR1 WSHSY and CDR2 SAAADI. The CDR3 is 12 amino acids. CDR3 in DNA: TGCGCCAGCAGTCCCGCGACATCCCAAGCTTTCTTT. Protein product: CASSPATSQAFF.

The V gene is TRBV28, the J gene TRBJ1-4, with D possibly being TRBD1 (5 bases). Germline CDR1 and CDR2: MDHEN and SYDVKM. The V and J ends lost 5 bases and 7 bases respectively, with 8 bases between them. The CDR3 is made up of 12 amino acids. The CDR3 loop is CASSIRAEKLFF. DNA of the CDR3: TGTGCCAGCAGTATCAGGGCTGAAAAACTGTTTTTT.

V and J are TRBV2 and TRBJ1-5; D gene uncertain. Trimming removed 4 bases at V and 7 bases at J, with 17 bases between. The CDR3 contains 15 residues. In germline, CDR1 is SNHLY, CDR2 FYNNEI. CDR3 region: CASSAVRSAAQPQHF. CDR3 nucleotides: TGTGCCAGCAGTGCAGTCAGGTCCGCAGCGCAGCCCCAGCATTTT.

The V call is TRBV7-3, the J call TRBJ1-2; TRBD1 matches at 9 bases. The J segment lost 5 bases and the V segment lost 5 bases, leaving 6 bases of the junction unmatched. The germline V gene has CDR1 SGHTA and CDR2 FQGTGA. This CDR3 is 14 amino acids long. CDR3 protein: CASSPTGGRYGYTF. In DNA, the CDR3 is TGTGCCAGCAGCCCTACAGGGGGCCGGTATGGCTACACCTTC. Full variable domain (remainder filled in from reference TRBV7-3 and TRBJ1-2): GAGVSQTPSNKVTEKGKYVELRCDPISGHTALYWYRQSLGQGPEFLIYFQGTGAADDSGLPNDRFFAVRPEGSVSTLKIQRTERGDSAVYLCASSPTGGRYGYTFGSGTRLTVV.

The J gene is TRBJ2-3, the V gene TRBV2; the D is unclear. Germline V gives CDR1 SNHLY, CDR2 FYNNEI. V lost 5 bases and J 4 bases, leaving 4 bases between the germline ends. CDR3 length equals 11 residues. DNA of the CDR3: TGTGCCAGCAGTCAGGCAGATACGCAGTATTTT. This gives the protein CASSQADTQYF.

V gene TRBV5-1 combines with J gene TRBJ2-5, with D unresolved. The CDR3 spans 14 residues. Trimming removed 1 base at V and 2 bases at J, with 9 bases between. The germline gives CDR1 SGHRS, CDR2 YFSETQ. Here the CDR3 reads CASSLMGRQETQYF. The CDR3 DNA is TGCGCCAGCAGCTTGATGGGTAGGCAAGAGACCCAGTACTTC. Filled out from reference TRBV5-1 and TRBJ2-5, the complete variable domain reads KAGVTQTPRYLIKTRGQQVTLSCSPISGHRSVSWYQQTPGQGLQFLFEYFSETQRNKGNFPGRFSGRQFSNSRSEMNVSTLELGDSALYLCASSLMGRQETQYFGPGTRLLVL.

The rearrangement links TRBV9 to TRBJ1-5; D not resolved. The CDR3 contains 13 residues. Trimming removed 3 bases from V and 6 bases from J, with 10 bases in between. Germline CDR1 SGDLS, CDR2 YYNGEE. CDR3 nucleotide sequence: TGTGCCAGCAGCGCCACCTCAAGTCAGCCCCAGCATTTT. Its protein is CASSATSSQPQHF. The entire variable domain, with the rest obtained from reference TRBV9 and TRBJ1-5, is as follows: DSGVTQTPKHLITATGQRVTLRCSPRSGDLSVYWYQQSLDQGLQFLIQYYNGEERAKGNILERFSAQQFPDLHSELNLSSLELGDSALYFCASSATSSQPQHFGDGTRLSIL.

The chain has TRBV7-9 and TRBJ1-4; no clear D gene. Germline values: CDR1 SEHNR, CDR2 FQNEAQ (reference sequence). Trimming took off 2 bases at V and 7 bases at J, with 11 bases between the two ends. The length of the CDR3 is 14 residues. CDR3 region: CASSLNEGREKLFF. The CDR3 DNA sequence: TGTGCCAGCAGCTTAAATGAAGGACGTGAAAAACTGTTTTTT.